The 5 T cell receptor beta chains presented below share a single source sample, sequenced in a study of T cells in Graves' hyperthyroidism and ophthalmopathy. What was amplified from RNA transcripts were TCR beta CDR3 regions. RT-PCR in the first round (using the HTBI primer set) targeted the TCR CDR3. MiXCR was run by TCRdb on the multiplex PCR reads, yielding one entry per CDR3 protein. The sample gives under 350,000 distinct CDR3 sequences, roughly an eighth of which show up once; 34% is in the top ten. The specimen was blood. The receptor source for this set is a woman aged 40 to 49 with Graves' ophthalmopathy.

In its sample, this clonotype was seen a few times. The rearrangement joins TRBV6-1 to TRBJ1-1; D is possibly TRBD1 (5 bases). Germline-derived CDR1 and CDR2 are MNHNS and SASEGT. This CDR3 comprises 15 residues. The V gene lost 6 bases and the J gene lost 1 base, with 15 bases spanning the gap. The CDR3 bases are TGTGCCAGCAGCTCCTTCGGGGCGGGGAACACTGAAGCTTTCTTT. It specifies CASSSFGAGNTEAFF.

This chain joins TRBV5-6 and TRBJ1-3; D perhaps matches TRBD1 (5 bases). This CDR3 comprises 15 residues. V was shortened by 4 bases and J by 4 bases, with 15 bases between the two germline ends. CDR1 and CDR2 from the germline V gene are SGHDT and YYEEEE. CDR3 coding DNA: TGTGCCAGCAGCCCGGGGCCTTCAAAGGGAAACACCATATATTTT. Its translation is CASSPGPSKGNTIYF.

The rearrangement links TRBV28 to TRBJ2-1, with 14 bases identical to TRBD2. V shed 4 bases and J 9 bases; nucleotides not matched to a gene: 5. The CDR3 spans 15 residues. CDR1 MDHEN and CDR2 SYDVKM come from the germline V gene. For the CDR3, the DNA is TGTGCCAGCAGTTCCTCGGGACTAGCGGGAGCTGAGCAGTTCTTC. Its translation is CASSSSGLAGAEQFF.

This chain links TRBV27 with TRBJ2-7; unclear D gene. Germline-derived CDR1 and CDR2 are MNHEY and SMNVEV (reference sequence). The V and J ends lost 5 bases and 3 bases respectively, with 11 bases between them. The CDR3 extends over 13 amino acids. The CDR3 nucleotides are TGTGCCAGCAGTCAAACAGACCTCTACGAGCAGTACTTC. This translates into CASSQTDLYEQYF.

This clonotype occurred many times. V gene TRBV5-5 combines with J gene TRBJ2-3; possible D gene TRBD2, 6 bases. V lost 0 bases, J lost 5 bases, and 13 bases lay in between. Germline loops: CDR1 SGHKS, CDR2 YYEKEE (reference sequence). This CDR3 is built from 15 residues. The CDR3 DNA sequence: TGTGCCAGCAGCTTGGATGCGGGGACGGGAGATACGCAGTATTTT. This codes for CASSLDAGTGDTQYF.